One T cell receptor beta chain is described in this entry. Its cognate antigen is unknown. Trimming pared 10 bases from V and 7 bases from J, leaving 22 bases between. Germline V gene lookup returns CDR1 ENHRY and CDR2 SYGVKD. The CDR3 is 15 amino acids. The study ran its PCR with 60 Vbeta and 13 Jbeta primers. Profiled with immunoSEQ multiplex PCR; TCRdb holds only in-frame clones, not every one. The table has about 140,000 clones, approximately 79% seen once. This record belongs to a study of cytomegalovirus exposure and HLA in healthy donors. Study-wide points: For TCR beta chains, V- and J-gene trimming was later linked to a missense DCLRE1C variant.

The specimen sequenced was PBMCs. This clonotype originated in a woman between 45 and 65 years old in good health and CMV-seropositive. V usage is TRBV10-3 and J usage is TRBJ2-2; tentatively, D is TRBD1 (5 bases). DNA of the CDR3: TGTGCCACCGTACCGGATCGACAAGGGGTCGGGGAGCTGTTTTTT. Its protein is CATVPDRQGVGELFF.